The 14 T cell receptor beta chains in this list originate from one sample, sequenced in a study of identical twins. Via MiXCR, TCRdb re-called the 5' RACE reads, giving one row per CDR3 protein. The sample contains 1.5 million to 2 million distinct CDR3 sequences, about 32% of which appear only once. Sample: cord blood. The receptor source for this set is a newborn girl in good health.

The V call is TRBV12-5, the J call TRBJ1-1; a weak D match, TRBD1 (5 bases). V lost 5 bases and J lost 7, with 14 bases in between. The germline CDR1 and CDR2 sequences are LGHNT and FRNRAP. The CDR3 is 13 amino acids. In DNA form, the CDR3 reads TGTGCTAGTGGTCTCGGAGACAGAGGTGAAGCTTTCTTT. Translated, it gives CASGLGDRGEAFF. The complete variable domain, with remaining parts taken from reference TRBV12-5 and TRBJ1-1, reads DARVTQTPRHKVTEMGQEVTMRCQPILGHNTVFWYRQTMMQGLELLAYFRNRAPLDDSGMPKDRFSAEMPDATLATLKIQPSEPRDSAVYFCASGLGDRGEAFFGQGTRLTVV.

This rearrangement joins TRBV4-1 to TRBJ2-2, with TRBD2 matching 11 bases. With V trimmed by 3 bases and J by 0 bases, 3 bases remained unmatched. The CDR3 contains 17 residues. The V gene's germline CDR1 is MGHRA and CDR2 YSYEKL. The CDR3 protein is CASSQLAGGTNTGELFF. The CDR3 DNA is TGCGCCAGCAGCCAGTTAGCGGGAGGGACGAACACCGGGGAGCTGTTTTTT.

The chain links TRBV12-3 or TRBV12-4 to TRBJ2-1, with 10 bases aligning to TRBD1. The ends lost 8 bases at V and 3 bases at J; junction bases unmatched: 4. The CDR3 length is 14 residues. The CDR3 loop is CASGRTGGYNEQFF. CDR3 nucleotides: TGTGCCAGCGGTCGGACAGGGGGCTACAATGAGCAGTTCTTC.

This clonotype was recorded once. The rearrangement joins TRBV6-1 to TRBJ2-3; D perhaps matches TRBD1 (6 bases). Between the trimmed V and J ends, which lost 8 bases and 3 bases, there was a span of 15 bases. The CDR3 has 14 amino acids. CDR1 is MNHNS and CDR2 is SASEGT in the germline V gene. CDR3 nucleotide sequence: TGTGCCAGCTCCCGACCACAGGGAACAGATACGCAGTATTTT. As protein: CASSRPQGTDTQYF.

This clonotype came up a few times. The V call is TRBV6-6, the J call TRBJ1-2; D is undetermined. Germline values: CDR1 MNHNY, CDR2 SVGAGI (reference sequence). This CDR3 spans 11 amino acids. The V gene lost 8 bases and the J gene lost 8 bases, with 12 bases spanning the gap. CDR3 region: CASETDGGYTF. In DNA form, the CDR3 reads TGTGCCAGCGAGACCGACGGCGGCTACACCTTC.

This clonotype was observed at least ten times. This rearrangement joins TRBV3-1 to TRBJ2-7; unclear D gene. The length of the CDR3 is 14 residues. Germline V CDR1 and CDR2: LGHDT, YNNKEL (reference sequence). V dropped 4 bases and J dropped 0 bases, with 10 bases sitting between them. The CDR3 coding sequence is TGTGCCAGCAGCCGAGGCTCCCTCTCCTACGAGCAGTACTTC. Amino acid sequence: CASSRGSLSYEQYF.

V gene TRBV7-9 combines with J gene TRBJ2-6; D not resolved. V was trimmed by 8 bases and J by 3 bases, leaving 14 bases between them. CDR1 SEHNR and CDR2 FQNEAQ come from the germline V gene (reference sequence). This CDR3 is 15 amino acids long. CDR3 nucleotide sequence: TGTGCCAGCCAACTCGCTAGGGTTGGGGCCAACGTCCTGACTTTC. Its protein product is CASQLARVGANVLTF.

This clonotype has at least ten counts. The chain links TRBV5-4 to TRBJ2-3, with TRBD1 as a possible D gene (6 bases). CDR1 is SGHNT, CDR2 YYREEE, per germline (reference sequence). The CDR3 contains 13 residues. The V end was cut by 4 bases, the J end by 2 bases, with 8 bases between. CDR3 nucleotide sequence: TGTGCCAGCAGCCCAGGGGCCACAGATACGCAGTATTTT. Its protein is CASSPGATDTQYF.

This clonotype was recorded at least ten times. V and J are TRBV3-1 and TRBJ2-5, with TRBD2 matching over 13 bases. CDR1 is LGHDT, CDR2 YNNKEL, per germline (reference sequence). This CDR3 comprises 15 residues. Unmatched junction bases numbered 3, after V lost 5 bases and J lost 3 bases. As DNA, the CDR3 is TGTGCCAGCAGCTTTGGACTAGCGGGAGAAGAGACCCAGTACTTC. This encodes CASSFGLAGEETQYF.

The chain uses TRBV7-6 and TRBJ2-2; 11 positions match TRBD2. The germline V gene has CDR1 SGHVS and CDR2 FNYEAQ. There are 19 residues in the CDR3. The V segment lost 2 bases and the J segment 5 bases; nucleotides outside the gene matches: 13. CDR3 coding DNA: TGTGCCAGCAGCTTAAGAGCTAGCGGGGGGCTTCTCTTAACCGGGGAGCTGTTTTTT. As protein: CASSLRASGGLLLTGELFF.

J is TRBJ2-5 and V is TRBV20-1, with a tentative D call TRBD1 (6 bases). The CDR3 sequence is 14 residues long. Germline lookup yields CDR1 DFQATT and CDR2 SNEGSKA (reference sequence). V was shortened by 1 base and J by 5 bases, with 14 bases between the two germline ends. The CDR3 DNA follows: TGCAGTGCTAGAGTGGTAGCAACAGGGGAGACCCAGTACTTC. It is translated as CSARVVATGETQYF.

V gene TRBV6-6 combines with J gene TRBJ1-1; 9 bases agree with TRBD1. V shed 5 bases and J 2 bases; nucleotides not matched to a gene: 6. Germline lookup yields CDR1 MNHNY and CDR2 SVGAGI (reference sequence). The CDR3 sequence is 15 residues long. CDR3 sequence reads: CASSRDRAGNTEAFF. Written as DNA, the CDR3 is TGTGCCAGCAGTAGGGACAGGGCGGGAAACACTGAAGCTTTCTTT.

Turning to this clonotype: A much larger clone sits a single nucleotide away, making a read error possible. This sequence joins TRBV10-3 and TRBJ2-5, with D possibly TRBD1 on 6 matching bases. Trimming took off 2 bases at V and 5 bases at J, with 18 bases between the two ends. This CDR3 contains 16 residues. Per germline, CDR1 ENHRY and CDR2 SYGVKD. The CDR3 reads CAISERKKTGQETQYF. CDR3 sequence (DNA): TGTGCCATCAGTGAGCGCAAGAAAACAGGGCAGGAGACCCAGTACTTC.

This clonotype was counted a few times. The chain employs TRBV7-2 and TRBJ2-5; 7 bases line up with TRBD2. The germline V gene has CDR1 SGHTA and CDR2 FQGNSA. CDR3 size: 13 residues. V shed 5 bases, J shed 4 bases, and the junction held 4 bases outside the gene matches. CDR3 sequence (DNA): TGTGCCAGCAGCGGCGGGGGAGGAGAGACCCAGTACTTC. It encodes CASSGGGGETQYF.